This section outlines one TCR beta chain sequence together with its context. The CDR3 has 15 residues. The germline V gene has CDR1 SEHNR and CDR2 FQNEAQ (reference sequence). V shed 0 bases and J shed 7 bases, with 12 bases lying between them. The study drew participants aged about 18 to 95 years from about two dozen US areas. In Cohort 3, a recovered donor had either two negative PCRs, clearance, or symptom resolution. How the authors handled the data: Amplification of reference gene primers provided the estimated nucleated cell counts. Sequenced by immunoSEQ multiplex PCR; TCRdb stores in-frame clones only, minus some. V and J calls and clone size are copied from that table; D and trimming were computed from the DNA. This table holds 300,000 to 400,000 clones, 75% to 90% found once. This sample was taken from a study of blood T cell repertoires in COVID-19.

The sample comprised PBMCs or T cells enriched from blood (not recorded which). The TCR originated in a man in his sixties who had recovered from COVID-19. This chain links TRBV7-9 with TRBJ1-4; D gene uncertain. The CDR3 nucleotides read TGTGCCAGCAGCTTAGCCCTTAGAGAGGGTGAAAAACTGTTTTTT. Its translation is CASSLALREGEKLFF. The entire variable domain, with the rest obtained from reference TRBV7-9 and TRBJ1-4, is as follows: DTGVSQNPRHKITKRGQNVTFRCDPISEHNRLYWYRQTLGQGPEFLTYFQNEAQLEKSRLLSDRFSAERPKGSFSTLEIQRTEQGDSAMYLCASSLALREGEKLFFGSGTQLSVL.